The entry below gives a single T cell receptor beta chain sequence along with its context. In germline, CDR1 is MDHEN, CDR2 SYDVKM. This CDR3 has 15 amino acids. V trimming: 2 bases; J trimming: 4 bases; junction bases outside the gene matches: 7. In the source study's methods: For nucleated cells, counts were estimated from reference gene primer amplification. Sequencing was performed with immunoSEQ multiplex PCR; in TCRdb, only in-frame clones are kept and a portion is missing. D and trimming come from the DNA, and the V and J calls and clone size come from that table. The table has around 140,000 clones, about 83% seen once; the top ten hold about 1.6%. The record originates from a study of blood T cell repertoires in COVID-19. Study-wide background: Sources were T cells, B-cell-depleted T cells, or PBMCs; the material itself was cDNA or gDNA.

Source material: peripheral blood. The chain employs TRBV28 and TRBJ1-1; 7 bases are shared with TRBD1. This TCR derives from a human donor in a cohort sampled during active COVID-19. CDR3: CASSLGGQLGTEAFF. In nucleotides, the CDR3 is TGTGCCAGCAGTTTAGGGGGACAGTTGGGCACTGAAGCTTTCTTT.